Following are 15 T cell receptor beta chains from one sample sequenced in a study of metastatic and nonmetastatic thyroid tumors. Before thyroid surgery, none of the patients had received any treatment. With MiXCR, TCRdb called clones anew from the PCR reads. This table holds 85,000 to 95,000 clones, under 15% found once. The sequenced sample was blood. The receptors derive from a female donor with papillary thyroid cancer or a benign thyroid nodule (not recorded which). Some clones in this sample may be carry-over from other donors' samples.

This clone was recorded at least ten times. A read error is likely, as this CDR3 ends without the conserved phenylalanine or tryptophan. The limits of the CDR3 on the DNA are not certain, so only TCRdb's listed CDR3 is given. The genes are TRBV7-2 and TRBJ1-4; the DNA was not compared with TRBD1, the D call given in the table. The CDR3 adds up to 9 amino acids, both ends counted. The germline V gene encodes CDR1 SGHTA and CDR2 FQGNSA. The CDR3 is CASSLLPQG.

This clone has a count of ten or more. The rearrangement links TRBV5-1 to TRBJ2-5, with D possibly being TRBD1 or TRBD2 (5 bases each). CDR1 and CDR2 (germline): SGHRS, YFSETQ. The CDR3 runs 13 residues. V was shortened by 0 bases and J by 4 bases, with 7 bases between the two germline ends. The CDR3 DNA is TGCGCCAGCAGCTTGGGTGGGGGAGAGACCCAGTACTTC. Translated: CASSLGGGETQYF.

This clone was found many times. The chain recombines TRBV28 with TRBJ2-5; TRBD1 is a possible D gene (6 bases). Trimming removed 6 bases at V and 5 bases at J, with 19 bases between. CDR3 length: 15 residues. Germline V gene sequence: CDR1 MDHEN, CDR2 SYDVKM. CDR3 loop: CASSPTYREQETQYF. In DNA form, the CDR3 reads TGTGCCAGCAGCCCCACCTACAGGGAGCAGGAGACCCAGTACTTC.

The chain combines TRBV28 with TRBJ1-2; the D gene is possibly TRBD1 (5 bases). Germline-derived CDR1 and CDR2 are MDHEN and SYDVKM. The CDR3 extends over 12 amino acids. Trimming pared 7 bases from V and 3 bases from J, leaving 9 bases between. Written as DNA, the CDR3 is TGTGCCAGCATAGCGGGGGACTATGGCTACACCTTC. Protein product: CASIAGDYGYTF.

This clone was recorded a few times. Just one base apart from a much larger clone, this may be a read error. The V gene is TRBV7-2, the J gene TRBJ2-1; TRBD2 matches 7 bases. J lost 12 bases, V lost 5 bases, and 10 bases had no gene match. The CDR3 consists of 13 residues. In germline, CDR1 is SGHTA, CDR2 FQGNSA. This chain's CDR3 is CASSGRLATSQFF. CDR3 in DNA: TGTGCCAGCAGCGGGAGACTAGCAACATCGCAGTTCTTC. The variable domain in full, completed from reference TRBV7-2 and TRBJ2-1, reads GAGVSQSPSNKVTEKGKDVELRCDPISGHTALYWYRQSLGQGLEFLIYFQGNSAPDKSGLPSDRFSAERTGGSVSTLTIQRTQQEDSAVYLCASSGRLATSQFFGPGTRLTVL.

This clone was observed at least ten times. This chain links TRBV7-2 with TRBJ2-2, with TRBD1 matching 9 bases. Germline CDR1 and CDR2: SGHTA and FQGNSA. The CDR3 consists of 15 residues. V was pared by 4 bases and J by 3 bases, with 3 bases of the junction left unmatched. CDR3 in amino acids: CASSSRQGDTGELFF. CDR3 bases: TGTGCCAGCAGCTCGCGACAGGGGGACACCGGGGAGCTGTTTTTT.

This clone was counted many times. The chain links TRBV7-2 to TRBJ2-5, with D unresolved. V lost 2 bases to trimming and J lost 5 bases, with 15 bases between them. Germline V CDR1 and CDR2: SGHTA, FQGNSA. This CDR3 has 15 residues. This chain's CDR3 is CASSLNLVLRETQYF. CDR3 nucleotide sequence: TGTGCCAGCAGCTTAAACTTGGTTCTCAGGGAGACCCAGTACTTC.

There are many counts of this clone. The chain carries TRBV2 and TRBJ2-7; D gene ambiguous. The CDR3 totals 12 residues. Trimming took 3 bases from V and 2 from J, leaving 5 bases between them. Looked up from germline, CDR1 is SNHLY and CDR2 is FYNNEI. Here the CDR3 reads CASSEGTYEQYF. The CDR3 nucleotides are TGTGCCAGCAGTGAGGGTACCTACGAGCAGTACTTC.

This clone was counted many times. The sample carries other DNA sequences with the same CDR3. The V and J genes are TRBV15 and TRBJ2-4; 7 nucleotides align to TRBD1. The CDR3 is 19 amino acids. Per germline, CDR1 LNHNV and CDR2 YYDKDF (reference sequence). The J segment lost 0 bases and the V segment lost 3 bases, leaving 14 bases of the junction unmatched. CDR3 sequence reads: CATSSLTGSWVRAKNIQYF. Here the CDR3 DNA reads TGTGCCACCAGCAGTCTGACAGGGAGCTGGGTGAGAGCCAAAAACATTCAGTACTTC.

The CDR3 DNA follows: TGCGCCAGCAGTGAGGGGACTGAATTAGACGGGGAGCTGTTTTTT. It yields the protein CASSEGTELDGELFF. The V and J genes are TRBV10-1 and TRBJ2-2; the D gene is possibly TRBD2 (6 bases). Trimming left V 2 bases short and J 7 bases short, with 14 bases between. CDR1 and CDR2 (germline): WNHNN, SYGVQD (reference sequence). The length of the CDR3 is 15 residues.

This clone came up a few times. A much bigger clone sits one base away, suggesting this may be a read error. V is TRBV5-5 and J is TRBJ1-5; tentative D call: TRBD1 (6 bases). The germline V and J ends were trimmed by 0 bases and 3 bases, with 13 bases remaining between them. This CDR3 has 16 amino acids. CDR1 is SGHKS and CDR2 is YYEKEE in the germline V gene (reference sequence). Here the CDR3 reads CASSLGAPGVNQPQHF. Written as DNA, the CDR3 is TGTGCCAGCAGCTTGGGGGCGCCAGGGGTCAATCAGCCCCAGCATTTT.

This clone was seen ten or more times. This rearrangement joins TRBV7-2 to TRBJ2-1, with D uncertain. Trimming cost V 5 bases and J 0 bases, with 11 bases left between them. CDR1 and CDR2 (germline): SGHTA, FQGNSA. The CDR3 runs to 15 residues. The CDR3 sequence: CASSLSSGSYNEQFF. As DNA, the CDR3 is TGTGCCAGCAGCCTTTCGTCAGGCTCCTACAATGAGCAGTTCTTC.

This clone was observed a handful of times. The rearrangement links TRBV6-1 to TRBJ2-3, with 8 bases fitting TRBD1. CDR3 length equals 13 residues. CDR1 and CDR2 (germline): MNHNS, SASEGT. As DNA, the CDR3 is TGTGCTGTAGGGGGACAGGGCACAGATACGCAGTATTTT. Translation: CAVGGQGTDTQYF.

This clone was found many times. CDR3 nucleotides: TGCGCCAGCAGCTTTGGTCCCCCCCGATCTAGCGGGAGCACAGATACGCAGTATTTT. It codes for CASSFGPPRSSGSTDTQYF. The gene calls are TRBV5-1 and TRBJ2-3; TRBD2 agrees at 8 bases. Losses at the gene ends were 2 bases for V and 0 bases for J; bases not matched to a gene: 14. The CDR3 consists of 19 residues. CDR1 SGHRS and CDR2 YFSETQ come from the germline V gene.

In this sample, this clone turned up many times. This chain joins TRBV3-1 and TRBJ1-1; D not certain. The CDR3 contains 14 residues. The ends were cut back, 5 bases at V and 0 bases at J, with 10 bases in the middle. Looked up from germline, CDR1 is LGHDT and CDR2 is YNNKEL (reference sequence). The CDR3, as DNA: TGTGCCAGCAGCATTGGACGGATGAACACTGAAGCTTTCTTT. Amino acids: CASSIGRMNTEAFF.